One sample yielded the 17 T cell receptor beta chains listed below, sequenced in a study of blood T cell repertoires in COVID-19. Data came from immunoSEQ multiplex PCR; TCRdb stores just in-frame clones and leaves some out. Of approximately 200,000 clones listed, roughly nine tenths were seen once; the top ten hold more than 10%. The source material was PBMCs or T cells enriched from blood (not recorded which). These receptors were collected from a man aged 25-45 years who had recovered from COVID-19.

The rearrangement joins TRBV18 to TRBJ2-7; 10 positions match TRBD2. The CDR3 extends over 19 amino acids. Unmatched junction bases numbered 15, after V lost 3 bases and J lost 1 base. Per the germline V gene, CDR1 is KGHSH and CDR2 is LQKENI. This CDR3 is CASSPMGHGLAGVSYEQYF. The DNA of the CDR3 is TGTGCCAGCTCACCGATGGGTCACGGGCTAGCGGGAGTTTCCTACGAGCAGTACTTC. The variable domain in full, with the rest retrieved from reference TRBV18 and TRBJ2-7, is NAGVMQNPRHLVRRRGQEARLRCSPMKGHSHVYWYRQLPEEGLKFMVYLQKENIIDESGMPKERFSAEFPKEGPSILRIQQVVRGDSAAYFCASSPMGHGLAGVSYEQYFGPGTRLTVT.

The CDR3 loop reads CASSQDRFYGYTF. The CDR3 DNA follows: TGCGCCAGCAGTCAAGACAGATTCTATGGCTACACCTTC. V is TRBV10-1 and J is TRBJ1-2; D perhaps matches TRBD1 (5 bases). V was pared by 5 bases and J by 4 bases, with 11 bases between. Germline lookup yields CDR1 WNHNN and CDR2 SYGVQD (reference sequence). The CDR3 loop spans 13 amino acids.

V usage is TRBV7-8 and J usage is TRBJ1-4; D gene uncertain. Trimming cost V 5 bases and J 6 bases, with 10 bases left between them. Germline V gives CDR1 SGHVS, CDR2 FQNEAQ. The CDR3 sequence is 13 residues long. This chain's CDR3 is CASSPLTDEKLFF. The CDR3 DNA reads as TGTGCCAGCAGCCCCCTCACAGATGAAAAACTGTTTTTT.

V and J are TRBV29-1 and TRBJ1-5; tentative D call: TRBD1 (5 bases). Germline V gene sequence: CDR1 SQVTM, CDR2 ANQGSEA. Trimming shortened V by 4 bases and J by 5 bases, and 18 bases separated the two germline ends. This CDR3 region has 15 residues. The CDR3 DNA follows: TGCAGCGTTGTGGAAGGATCAGGGTACGATCAGCCCCAGCATTTT. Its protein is CSVVEGSGYDQPQHF. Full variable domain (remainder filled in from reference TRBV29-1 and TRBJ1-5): SAVISQKPSRDICQRGTSLTIQCQVDSQVTMMFWYRQQPGQSLTLIATANQGSEATYESGFVIDKFPISRPNLTFSTLTVSNMSPEDSSIYLCSVVEGSGYDQPQHFGDGTRLSIL.

CDR3 DNA: TGTGCCAGCAGCCGACAGGGGGCGGGTGAAGCTTTCTTT. It specifies CASSRQGAGEAFF. This rearrangement joins TRBV2 to TRBJ1-1, with 10 bases that match TRBD1. Trimming at V came to 6 bases and at J to 7 bases, leaving 5 bases not matched to a gene. From germline, CDR1 is SNHLY and CDR2 FYNNEI. CDR3 length equals 13 residues. Full variable domain (rest looked up from reference TRBV2 and TRBJ1-1): EPEVTQTPSHQVTQMGQEVILRCVPISNHLYFYWYRQILGQKVEFLVSFYNNEISEKSEIFDDQFSVERPDGSNFTLKIRSTKLEDSAMYFCASSRQGAGEAFFGQGTRLTVV.

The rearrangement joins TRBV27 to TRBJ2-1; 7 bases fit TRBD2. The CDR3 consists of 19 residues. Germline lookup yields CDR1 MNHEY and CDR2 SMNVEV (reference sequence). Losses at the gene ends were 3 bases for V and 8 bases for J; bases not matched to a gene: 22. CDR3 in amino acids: CASSFISLTPSGGDHEQFF. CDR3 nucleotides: TGTGCCAGCAGTTTCATTAGCCTAACCCCTAGCGGAGGGGATCATGAGCAGTTCTTC.

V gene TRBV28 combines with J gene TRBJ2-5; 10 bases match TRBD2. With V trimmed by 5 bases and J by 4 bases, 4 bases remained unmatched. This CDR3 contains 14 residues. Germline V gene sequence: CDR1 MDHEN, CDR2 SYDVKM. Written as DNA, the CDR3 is TGTGCCAGCAGTAAGATAGCGGGAGGAGAGACCCAGTACTTC. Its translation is CASSKIAGGETQYF.

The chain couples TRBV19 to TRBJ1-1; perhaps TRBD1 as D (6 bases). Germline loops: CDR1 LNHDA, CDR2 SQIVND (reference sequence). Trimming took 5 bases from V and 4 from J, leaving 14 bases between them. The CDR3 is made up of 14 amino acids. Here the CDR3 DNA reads TGTGCCAGTAGTGGGGACATGGCGAGCACTGAAGCTTTCTTT. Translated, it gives CASSGDMASTEAFF.

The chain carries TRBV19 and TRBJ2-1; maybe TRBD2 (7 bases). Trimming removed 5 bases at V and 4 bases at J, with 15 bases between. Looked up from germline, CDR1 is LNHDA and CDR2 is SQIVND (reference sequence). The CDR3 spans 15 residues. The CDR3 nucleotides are TGTGCCAGTAGTTCCCTTCGGGGGGCTTACAATGAGCAGTTCTTC. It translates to CASSSLRGAYNEQFF.

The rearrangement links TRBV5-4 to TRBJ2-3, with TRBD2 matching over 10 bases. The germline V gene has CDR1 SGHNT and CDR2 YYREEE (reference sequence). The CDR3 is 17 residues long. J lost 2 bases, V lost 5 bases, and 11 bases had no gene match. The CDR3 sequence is CASRPGTSGRATDTQYF. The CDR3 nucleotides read TGTGCCAGCAGACCAGGGACAAGCGGGAGGGCCACAGATACGCAGTATTTT.

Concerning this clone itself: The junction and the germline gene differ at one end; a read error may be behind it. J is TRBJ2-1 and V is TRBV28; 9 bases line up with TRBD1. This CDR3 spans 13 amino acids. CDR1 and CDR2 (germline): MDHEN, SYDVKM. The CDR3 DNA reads TGTGCCAGCAGTTTAGACTTAGGGACAGGGAAGGTCTTC. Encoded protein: CASSLDLGTGKVF.

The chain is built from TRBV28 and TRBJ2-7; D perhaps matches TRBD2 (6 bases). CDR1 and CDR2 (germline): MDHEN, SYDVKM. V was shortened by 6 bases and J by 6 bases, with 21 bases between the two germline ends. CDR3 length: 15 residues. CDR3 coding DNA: TGTGCCAGCAGGCCGGGACTTGGGGATTTGGGCGAGCAGTACTTC. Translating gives CASRPGLGDLGEQYF.

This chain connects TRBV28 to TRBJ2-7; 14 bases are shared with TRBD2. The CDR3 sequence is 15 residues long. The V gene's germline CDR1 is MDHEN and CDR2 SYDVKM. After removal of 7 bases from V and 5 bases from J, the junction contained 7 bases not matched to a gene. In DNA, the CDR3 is TGTGCCAGCACGGGACTAGCGGGAGTATTACACGAGCAGTACTTC. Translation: CASTGLAGVLHEQYF.

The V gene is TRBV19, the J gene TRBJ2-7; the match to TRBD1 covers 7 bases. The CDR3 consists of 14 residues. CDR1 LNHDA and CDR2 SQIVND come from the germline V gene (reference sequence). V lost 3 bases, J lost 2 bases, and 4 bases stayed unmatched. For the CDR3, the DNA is TGTGCCAGTAGTATCGGCCAGGGGGCCTACGAGCAGTACTTC. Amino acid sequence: CASSIGQGAYEQYF. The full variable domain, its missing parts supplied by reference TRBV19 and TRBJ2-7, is DGGITQSPKYLFRKEGQNVTLSCEQNLNHDAMYWYRQDPGQGLRLIYYSQIVNDFQKGDIAEGYSVSREKKESFPLTVTSAQKNPTAFYLCASSIGQGAYEQYFGPGTRLTVT.

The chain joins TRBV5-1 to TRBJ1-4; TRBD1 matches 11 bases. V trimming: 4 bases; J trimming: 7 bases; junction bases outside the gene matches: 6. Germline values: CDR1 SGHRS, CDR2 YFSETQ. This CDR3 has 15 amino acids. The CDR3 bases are TGCGCCAGCAGCGCCGGACAGGGGGCGGGTGAAAAACTGTTTTTT. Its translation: CASSAGQGAGEKLFF. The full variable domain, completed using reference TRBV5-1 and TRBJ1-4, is KAGVTQTPRYLIKTRGQQVTLSCSPISGHRSVSWYQQTPGQGLQFLFEYFSETQRNKGNFPGRFSGRQFSNSRSEMNVSTLELGDSALYLCASSAGQGAGEKLFFGSGTQLSVL.

CDR3 nucleotides: TGTGCCAGCAGCCAAGCCGGGGACAGGGACACCGGGGAGCTGTTTTTT. Residues: CASSQAGDRDTGELFF. J is TRBJ2-2 and V is TRBV4-2; 9 bases map to TRBD1. The CDR3 covers 16 residues. V dropped 1 base and J dropped 3; count of bases not matched to a gene: 3. Per germline, CDR1 LGHNA and CDR2 YNFKEQ.

The CDR3 reads CATSAGGRAFNEQFF. The CDR3 bases are TGTGCCACCAGTGCCGGCGGGAGGGCCTTCAATGAGCAGTTCTTC. V gene TRBV24-1 combines with J gene TRBJ2-1; 9 bases match TRBD2. Trimming removed 5 bases from V and 6 bases from J; junction bases left unmatched: 7. CDR1 and CDR2 (germline): KGHDR, SFDVKD. The CDR3 consists of 15 residues.